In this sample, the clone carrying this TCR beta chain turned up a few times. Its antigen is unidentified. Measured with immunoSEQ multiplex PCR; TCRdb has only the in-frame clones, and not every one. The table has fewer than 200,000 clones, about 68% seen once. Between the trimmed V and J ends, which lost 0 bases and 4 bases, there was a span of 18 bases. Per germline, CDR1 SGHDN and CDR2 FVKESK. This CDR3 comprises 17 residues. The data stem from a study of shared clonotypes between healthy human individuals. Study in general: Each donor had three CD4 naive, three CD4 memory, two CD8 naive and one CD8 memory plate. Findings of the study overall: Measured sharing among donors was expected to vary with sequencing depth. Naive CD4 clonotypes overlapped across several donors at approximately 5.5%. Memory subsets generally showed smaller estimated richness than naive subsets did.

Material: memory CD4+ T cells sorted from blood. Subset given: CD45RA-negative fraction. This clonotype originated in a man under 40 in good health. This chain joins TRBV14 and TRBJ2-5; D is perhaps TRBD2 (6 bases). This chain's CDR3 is CASSQDIRFGRRETQYF. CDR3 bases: TGTGCCAGCAGCCAAGATATAAGATTTGGGAGGCGAGAGACCCAGTACTTC.